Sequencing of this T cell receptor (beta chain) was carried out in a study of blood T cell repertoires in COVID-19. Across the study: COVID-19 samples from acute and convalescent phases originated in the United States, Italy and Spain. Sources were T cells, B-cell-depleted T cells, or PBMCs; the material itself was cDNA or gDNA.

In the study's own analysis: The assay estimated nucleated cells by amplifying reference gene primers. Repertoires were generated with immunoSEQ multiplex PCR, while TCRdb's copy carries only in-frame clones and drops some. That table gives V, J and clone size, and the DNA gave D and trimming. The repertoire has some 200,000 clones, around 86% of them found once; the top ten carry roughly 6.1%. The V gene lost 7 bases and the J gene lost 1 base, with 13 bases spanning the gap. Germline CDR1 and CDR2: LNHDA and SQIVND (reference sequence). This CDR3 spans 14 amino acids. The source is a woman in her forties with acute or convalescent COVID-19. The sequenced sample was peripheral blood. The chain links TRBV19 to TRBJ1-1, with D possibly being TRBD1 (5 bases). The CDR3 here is CASTQGSTNTEAFF. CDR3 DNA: TGTGCCAGTACGCAGGGTTCCACGAACACTGAAGCTTTCTTT.